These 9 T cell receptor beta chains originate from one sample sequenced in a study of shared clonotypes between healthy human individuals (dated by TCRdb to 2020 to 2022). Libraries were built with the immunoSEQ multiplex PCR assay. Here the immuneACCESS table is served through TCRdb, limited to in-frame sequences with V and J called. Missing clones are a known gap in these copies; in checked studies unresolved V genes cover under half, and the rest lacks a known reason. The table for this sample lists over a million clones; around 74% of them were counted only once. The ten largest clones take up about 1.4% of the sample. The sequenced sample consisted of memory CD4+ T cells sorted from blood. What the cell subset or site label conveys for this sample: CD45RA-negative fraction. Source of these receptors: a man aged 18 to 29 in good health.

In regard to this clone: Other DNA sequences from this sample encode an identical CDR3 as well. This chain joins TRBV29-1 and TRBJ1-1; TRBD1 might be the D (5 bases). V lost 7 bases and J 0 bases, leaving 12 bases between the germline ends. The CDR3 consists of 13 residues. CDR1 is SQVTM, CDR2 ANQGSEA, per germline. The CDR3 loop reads CSGTGHLNTEAFF. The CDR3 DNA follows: TGCAGCGGGACTGGACATTTGAACACTGAAGCTTTCTTT.

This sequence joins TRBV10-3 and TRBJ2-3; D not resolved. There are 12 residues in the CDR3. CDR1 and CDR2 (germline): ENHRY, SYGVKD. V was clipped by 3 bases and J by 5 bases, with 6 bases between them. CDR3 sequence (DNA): TGTGCCATCAGTGATTTTGGAGATACGCAGTATTTT. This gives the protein CAISDFGDTQYF.

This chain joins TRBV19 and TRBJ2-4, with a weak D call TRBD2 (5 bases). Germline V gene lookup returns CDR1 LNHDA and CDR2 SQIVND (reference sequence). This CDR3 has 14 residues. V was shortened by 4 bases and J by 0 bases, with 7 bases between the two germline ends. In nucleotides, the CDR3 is TGTGCCAGTAGTAGAGCGGTAGCCAAAAACATTCAGTACTTC. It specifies CASSRAVAKNIQYF.

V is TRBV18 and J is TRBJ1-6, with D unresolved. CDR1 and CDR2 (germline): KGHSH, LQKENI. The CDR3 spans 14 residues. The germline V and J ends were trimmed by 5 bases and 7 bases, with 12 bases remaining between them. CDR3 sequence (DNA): TGTGCCAGCTCAAGGGCGGACTTCAATTCACCCCTCCACTTT. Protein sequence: CASSRADFNSPLHF. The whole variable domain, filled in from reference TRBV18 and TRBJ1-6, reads NAGVMQNPRHLVRRRGQEARLRCSPMKGHSHVYWYRQLPEEGLKFMVYLQKENIIDESGMPKERFSAEFPKEGPSILRIQQVVRGDSAAYFCASSRADFNSPLHFGNGTRLTVT.

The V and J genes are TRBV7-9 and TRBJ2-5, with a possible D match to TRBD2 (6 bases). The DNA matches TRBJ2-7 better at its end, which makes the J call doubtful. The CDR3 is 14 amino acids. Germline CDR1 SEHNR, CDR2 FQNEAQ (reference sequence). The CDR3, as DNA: TGTGCCAGCAGCTTGAGCGGGCACGCCTACGAGCAGTACTTC. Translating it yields CASSLSGHAYEQYF.

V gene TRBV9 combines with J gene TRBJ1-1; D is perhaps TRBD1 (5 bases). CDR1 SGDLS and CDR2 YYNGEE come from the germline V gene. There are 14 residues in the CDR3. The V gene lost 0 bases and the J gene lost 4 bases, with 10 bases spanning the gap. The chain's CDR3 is CASSVGGESTEAFF. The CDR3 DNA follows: TGTGCCAGCAGCGTAGGGGGGGAGAGCACTGAAGCTTTCTTT.

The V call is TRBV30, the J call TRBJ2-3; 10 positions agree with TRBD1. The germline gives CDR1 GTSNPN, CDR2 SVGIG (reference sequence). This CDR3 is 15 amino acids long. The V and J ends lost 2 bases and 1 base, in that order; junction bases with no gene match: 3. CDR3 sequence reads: CAWSPGTGGTDTQYF. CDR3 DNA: TGTGCCTGGAGTCCTGGGACAGGGGGCACAGATACGCAGTATTTT.

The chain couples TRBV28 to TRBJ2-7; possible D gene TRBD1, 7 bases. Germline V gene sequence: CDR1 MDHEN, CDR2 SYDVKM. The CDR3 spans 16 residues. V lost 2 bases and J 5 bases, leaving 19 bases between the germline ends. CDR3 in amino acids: CASSLIPRQGGNEQYF. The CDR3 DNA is TGTGCCAGCAGTTTAATCCCCCGGCAGGGGGGAAACGAGCAGTACTTC.

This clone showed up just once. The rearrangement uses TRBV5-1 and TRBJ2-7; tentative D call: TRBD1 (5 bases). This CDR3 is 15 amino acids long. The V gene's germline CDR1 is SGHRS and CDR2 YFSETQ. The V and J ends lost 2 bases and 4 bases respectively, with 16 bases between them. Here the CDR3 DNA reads TGCGCCAGCAGCTTCCATCCTGGCAGGGTTTACGAGCAGTACTTC. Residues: CASSFHPGRVYEQYF.